Reported below is one T cell receptor beta chain. Data came from immunoSEQ multiplex PCR; TCRdb stores just in-frame clones and leaves some out. The sample consists of about 190,000 clones, 88% of them appearing once. Germline V gene sequence: CDR1 MNHEY, CDR2 SVGEGT. V lost 6 bases and J lost 2; bases outside the gene matches: 5. The CDR3 length is 14 residues. This sample stems from a study of blood T cell repertoires in COVID-19. Study details: COVID-19 samples, acute and convalescent, were from the United States, Italy and Spain. Nucleic acid was either cDNA or gDNA, and it came from T cells, B-cell-depleted T cells, or PBMCs.

The sequence was obtained from an older man with active or convalescent COVID-19. The chain joins TRBV6-2 or TRBV6-3 to TRBJ2-7; TRBD1 agrees at 9 bases. What was sequenced was peripheral blood. The DNA for the CDR3 is TGTGCCAGCAGCCACCGGGACAGGGCCTACGAGCAGTACTTC. It translates to CASSHRDRAYEQYF.